The sequence of this T cell receptor beta chain was determined in a study of blood T cell repertoires in COVID-19. Study information: COVID-19 samples collected from the United States, Italy and Spain covered acute and convalescent phases. Nucleic acid was either cDNA or gDNA, and it came from T cells, B-cell-depleted T cells, or PBMCs.

This clone was recorded only once. Original methodology: Quantification of nucleated cells was approximated via reference gene primer amplification. Sequencing was performed with immunoSEQ multiplex PCR; in TCRdb, only in-frame clones are kept and a portion is missing. Clone size and the V and J calls come from that table; the DNA yielded D and trimming. The table lists roughly 290,000 clones, around 90% of them singletons. The CDR3 totals 13 residues. The germline V gene has CDR1 MNHEY and CDR2 SVGAGI. V dropped 5 bases and J dropped 9 bases, with 16 bases sitting between them. This clonotype was sampled from a woman in her twenties or thirties with COVID-19, enrolled during active disease. Specimen: peripheral blood. The chain carries TRBV6-5 and TRBJ1-1; D might be TRBD1 (6 bases). CDR3 bases: TGTGCCAGCAGTCCCGGACAGAAAATGAAAGCTTTCTTT. As protein: CASSPGQKMKAFF.